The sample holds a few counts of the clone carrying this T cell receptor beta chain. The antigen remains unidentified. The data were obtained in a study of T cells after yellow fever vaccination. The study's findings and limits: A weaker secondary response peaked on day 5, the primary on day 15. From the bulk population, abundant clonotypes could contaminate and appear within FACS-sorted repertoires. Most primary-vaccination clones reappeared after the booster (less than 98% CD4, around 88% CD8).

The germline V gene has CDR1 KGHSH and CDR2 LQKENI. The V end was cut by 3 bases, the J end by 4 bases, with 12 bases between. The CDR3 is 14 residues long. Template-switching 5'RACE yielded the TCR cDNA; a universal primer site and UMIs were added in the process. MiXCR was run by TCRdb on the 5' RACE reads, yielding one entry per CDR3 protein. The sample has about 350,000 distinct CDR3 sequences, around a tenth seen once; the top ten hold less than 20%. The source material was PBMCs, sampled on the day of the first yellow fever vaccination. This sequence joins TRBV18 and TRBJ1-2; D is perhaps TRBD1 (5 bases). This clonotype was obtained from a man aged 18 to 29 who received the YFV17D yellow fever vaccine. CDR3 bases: TGTGCCAGCTCACCGGGCAGGGTGGCCTATGGCTACACCTTC. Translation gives CASSPGRVAYGYTF.